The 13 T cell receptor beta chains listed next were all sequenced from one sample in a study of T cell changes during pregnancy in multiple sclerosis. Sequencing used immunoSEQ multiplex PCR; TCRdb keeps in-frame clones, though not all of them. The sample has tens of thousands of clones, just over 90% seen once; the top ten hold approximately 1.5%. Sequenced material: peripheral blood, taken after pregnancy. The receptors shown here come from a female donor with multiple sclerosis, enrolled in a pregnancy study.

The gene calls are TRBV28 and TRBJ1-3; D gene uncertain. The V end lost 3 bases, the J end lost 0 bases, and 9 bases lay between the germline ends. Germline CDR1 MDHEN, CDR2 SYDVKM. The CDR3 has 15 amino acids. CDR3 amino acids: CASSFFRGSGNTIYF. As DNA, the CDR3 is TGTGCCAGCAGTTTTTTTCGGGGCTCTGGAAACACCATATATTTT.

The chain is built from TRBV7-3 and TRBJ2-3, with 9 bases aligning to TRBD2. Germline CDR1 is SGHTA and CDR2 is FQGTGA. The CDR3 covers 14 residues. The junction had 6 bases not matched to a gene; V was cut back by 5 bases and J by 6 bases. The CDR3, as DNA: TGTGCCAGCAGCCGGGCTAGCGGGATGGATACGCAGTATTTT. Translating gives CASSRASGMDTQYF.

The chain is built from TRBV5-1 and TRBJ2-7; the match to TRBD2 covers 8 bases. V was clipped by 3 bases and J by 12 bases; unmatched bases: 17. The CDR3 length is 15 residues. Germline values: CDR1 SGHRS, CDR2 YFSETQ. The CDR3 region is CASSSQLAETATPYF. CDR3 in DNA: TGCGCCAGCAGCTCGCAACTAGCGGAGACAGCGACTCCGTACTTC.

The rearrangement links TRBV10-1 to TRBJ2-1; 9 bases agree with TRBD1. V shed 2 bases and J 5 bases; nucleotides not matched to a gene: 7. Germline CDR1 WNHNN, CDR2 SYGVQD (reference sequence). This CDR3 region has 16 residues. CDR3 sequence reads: CASSEMLGQGHNEQFF. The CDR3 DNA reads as TGCGCCAGCAGTGAGATGTTGGGACAGGGCCACAATGAGCAGTTCTTC.

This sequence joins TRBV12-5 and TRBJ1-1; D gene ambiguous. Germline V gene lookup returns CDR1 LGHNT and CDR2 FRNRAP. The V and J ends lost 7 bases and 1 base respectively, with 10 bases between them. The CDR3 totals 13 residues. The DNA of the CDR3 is TGTGCTAGTGCCCTGACGGGGAACACTGAAGCTTTCTTT. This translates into CASALTGNTEAFF.

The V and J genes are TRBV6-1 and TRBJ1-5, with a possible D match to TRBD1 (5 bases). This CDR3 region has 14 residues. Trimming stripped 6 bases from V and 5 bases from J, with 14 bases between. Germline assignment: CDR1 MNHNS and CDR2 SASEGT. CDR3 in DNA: TGTGCCAGCAGAAAGGGCAGGGCGGATCAGCCCCAGCATTTT. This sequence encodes CASRKGRADQPQHF.

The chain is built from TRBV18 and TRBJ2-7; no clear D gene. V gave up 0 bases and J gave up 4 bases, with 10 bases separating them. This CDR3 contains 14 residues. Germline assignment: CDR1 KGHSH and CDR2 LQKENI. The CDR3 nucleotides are TGTGCCAGCTCACCACCGTCCTGGGCTTACGAGCAGTACTTC. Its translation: CASSPPSWAYEQYF. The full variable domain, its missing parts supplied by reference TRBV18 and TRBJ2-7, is NAGVMQNPRHLVRRRGQEARLRCSPMKGHSHVYWYRQLPEEGLKFMVYLQKENIIDESGMPKERFSAEFPKEGPSILRIQQVVRGDSAAYFCASSPPSWAYEQYFGPGTRLTVT.

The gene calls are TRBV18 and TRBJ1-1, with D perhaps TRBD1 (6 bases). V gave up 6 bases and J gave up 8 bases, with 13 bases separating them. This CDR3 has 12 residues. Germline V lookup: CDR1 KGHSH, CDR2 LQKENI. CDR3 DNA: TGTGCCAGCTCCCCCGGGACACCCGAAGCTTTCTTT. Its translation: CASSPGTPEAFF.

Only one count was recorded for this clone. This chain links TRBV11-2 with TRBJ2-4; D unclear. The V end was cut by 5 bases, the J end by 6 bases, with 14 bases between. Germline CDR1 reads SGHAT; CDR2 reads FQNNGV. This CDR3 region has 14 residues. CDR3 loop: CASSPEWAGNIQYF. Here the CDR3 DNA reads TGTGCCAGCAGCCCTGAATGGGCCGGAAACATTCAGTACTTC.

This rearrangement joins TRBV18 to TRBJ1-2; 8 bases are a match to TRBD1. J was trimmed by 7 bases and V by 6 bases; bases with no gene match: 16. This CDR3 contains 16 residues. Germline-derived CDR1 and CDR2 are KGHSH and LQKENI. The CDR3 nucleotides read TGTGCCAGCTCGCTGGAACCAGGGGGCGCGGTTCGTGGCTACACCTTC. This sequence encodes CASSLEPGGAVRGYTF.

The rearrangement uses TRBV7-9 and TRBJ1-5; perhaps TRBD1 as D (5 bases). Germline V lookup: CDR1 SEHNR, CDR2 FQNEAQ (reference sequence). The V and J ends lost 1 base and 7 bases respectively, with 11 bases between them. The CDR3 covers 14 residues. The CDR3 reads CASSLGVEGQPQHF. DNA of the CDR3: TGTGCCAGCAGCTTAGGAGTGGAGGGGCAGCCCCAGCATTTT.

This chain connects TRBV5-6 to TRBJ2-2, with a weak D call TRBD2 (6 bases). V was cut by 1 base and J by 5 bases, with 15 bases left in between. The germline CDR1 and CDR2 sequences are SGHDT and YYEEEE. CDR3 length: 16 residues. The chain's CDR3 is CASSLLGGGRTGELFF. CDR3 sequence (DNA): TGTGCCAGCAGCTTGTTGGGGGGAGGCCGGACCGGGGAGCTGTTTTTT.

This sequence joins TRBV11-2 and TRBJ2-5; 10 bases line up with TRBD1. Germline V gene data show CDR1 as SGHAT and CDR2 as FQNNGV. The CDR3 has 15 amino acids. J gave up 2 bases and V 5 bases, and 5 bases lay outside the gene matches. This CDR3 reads CASSPGTGEQETQYF. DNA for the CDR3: TGTGCCAGCAGCCCCGGGACAGGGGAACAAGAGACCCAGTACTTC. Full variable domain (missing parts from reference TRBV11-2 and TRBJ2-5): EAGVAQSPRYKIIEKRQSVAFWCNPISGHATLYWYQQILGQGPKLLIQFQNNGVVDDSQLPKDRFSAERLKGVDSTLKIQPAKLEDSAVYLCASSPGTGEQETQYFGPGTRLLVL.